This entry lists 5 T cell receptor beta chains sequenced from one sample in a study of shared clonotypes between healthy human individuals. Libraries were prepared by immunoSEQ multiplex PCR; TCRdb keeps only in-frame clonotypes and omits some of them. The sample contains 550,000 to 750,000 clones, roughly 95% of which appear only once. Selected positively for CCR7 and CD45RO-negative, naive CD8 cells excluded terminally differentiated effector memory CD45RA+ cells. The sequenced sample was naive CD8+ T cells sorted from blood. These receptor sequences come from a woman aged 25 to 45 in good health.

The gene calls are TRBV1 and TRBJ2-7; TRBD1 is the table's D call, not checked against the DNA. TRBV1 is shown as a pseudogene. The CDR3 extends over 19 amino acids. CDR3 DNA: TGCACCAGCAGCCAAGATCGGACAGGGAATACCGGGCCCTCCTACGAGCAGTACTTC. It is translated as CTSSQDRTGNTGPSYEQYF.

This rearrangement joins TRBV28 to TRBJ1-1, with D hard to call. V was cut by 7 bases and J by 3 bases, with 15 bases left in between. The germline V gene has CDR1 MDHEN and CDR2 SYDVKM. This CDR3 spans 14 amino acids. Written as DNA, the CDR3 is TGTGCCAGCAACGATCCAGGAGGCTACACTGAAGCTTTCTTT. Amino acids: CASNDPGGYTEAFF.

V usage is TRBV7-9 and J usage is TRBJ1-5; D is uncertain. The germline V and J ends were trimmed by 4 bases and 4 bases, with 5 bases remaining between them. The V gene's germline CDR1 is SEHNR and CDR2 FQNEAQ (reference sequence). The CDR3 is 12 residues long. The chain's CDR3 is CASSWSNQPQHF. The DNA for the CDR3 is TGTGCCAGCAGCTGGAGTAATCAGCCCCAGCATTTT.

This clone was recorded only once. The chain joins TRBV6-5 to TRBJ2-7, with D possibly matching TRBD1 (5 bases). Trimming pared 4 bases from V and 6 bases from J, leaving 13 bases between. The CDR3 runs 13 residues. CDR1 and CDR2 from the germline V gene are MNHEY and SVGAGI. This chain's CDR3 is CASSWGRAIEQYF. The CDR3 DNA is TGTGCCAGCAGTTGGGGCAGGGCTATCGAGCAGTACTTC.

The chain uses TRBV19 and TRBJ2-3; maybe TRBD1 (5 bases). In germline, CDR1 is LNHDA, CDR2 SQIVND (reference sequence). CDR3 size: 13 residues. V was pared by 3 bases and J by 5 bases, with 9 bases between. This chain's CDR3 is CASSMTVGDTQYF. CDR3 DNA sequence: TGTGCCAGTAGTATGACAGTAGGAGATACGCAGTATTTT.